The 16 T cell receptor beta chains in this list originate from one sample, sequenced in a study of T cell responses to AZD1222 COVID-19 vaccine. The data were produced by immunoSEQ multiplex PCR, yet TCRdb's version contains in-frame clones alone and is incomplete. The sample lists about 82,000 clones, 70% to 90% seen once, with over 10% in the top ten. The specimen was peripheral blood, collected 28 days after the second AZD1222 dose. These receptor sequences come from an adult who received the AZD1222 COVID-19 vaccine.

The V call is TRBV7-3, the J call TRBJ2-2; no clear D. The CDR3 is 13 amino acids. Trimming removed 4 bases at V and 2 bases at J, with 5 bases between. Germline lookup yields CDR1 SGHTA and CDR2 FQGTGA. Written as DNA, the CDR3 is TGTGCCAGCAGCTATGATAACACCGGGGAGCTGTTTTTT. This gives the protein CASSYDNTGELFF.

This chain connects TRBV11-2 to TRBJ2-5; no clear D. Trimming took 1 base from V and 2 from J, leaving 17 bases between them. The CDR3 consists of 17 residues. Germline V gene data show CDR1 as SGHAT and CDR2 as FQNNGV. The DNA for the CDR3 is TGTGCCAGCAGCTTAGGACGGATAGTCCTTAATCAAGAGACCCAGTACTTC. As protein: CASSLGRIVLNQETQYF.

The rearrangement joins TRBV9 to TRBJ2-3, with 9 bases that match TRBD2. The CDR3 totals 16 residues. CDR1 is SGDLS, CDR2 YYNGEE, per germline. V was pared by 2 bases and J by 3 bases, with 7 bases of the junction left unmatched. CDR3 in DNA: TGTGCCAGCAGCGTCACCGTAGCGGGGGCAACAGATACGCAGTATTTT. As protein: CASSVTVAGATDTQYF.

The chain employs TRBV4-3 and TRBJ1-1; D is undetermined. Trimming stripped 1 base from V and 4 bases from J, with 22 bases between. Germline V gene lookup returns CDR1 LGHNA and CDR2 YSLEER. The CDR3 has 18 residues. CDR3 DNA sequence: TGCGCCAGCAGCCAAGGGTTGTTGGGAGGTGTTGGTAGCACTGAAGCTTTCTTT. It translates to CASSQGLLGGVGSTEAFF.

This sequence joins TRBV27 and TRBJ1-2, with 7 bases that match TRBD1. V was clipped by 4 bases and J by 0 bases; unmatched bases: 5. CDR1 MNHEY and CDR2 SMNVEV come from the germline V gene (reference sequence). This CDR3 is 15 amino acids long. The CDR3 sequence is CASSWTGLPNYGYTF. The CDR3, as DNA: TGTGCCAGCAGTTGGACAGGCCTACCTAACTATGGCTACACCTTC.

V usage is TRBV13 and J usage is TRBJ1-2; D not resolved. The germline V gene encodes CDR1 PRHDT and CDR2 FYEKMQ (reference sequence). The CDR3 length is 14 residues. With 5 bases removed from V and 11 bases from J, the gap between germline ends came to 21 bases. The CDR3, as DNA: TGTGCCAGCAGCACGTACCGGGCCCAAGGTTTGTACACCTTC. It translates to CASSTYRAQGLYTF.

This chain links TRBV19 with TRBJ2-5; no clear D gene. This CDR3 contains 12 residues. Germline CDR1 is LNHDA and CDR2 is SQIVND (reference sequence). V lost 3 bases and J lost 3, with 5 bases in between. The DNA for the CDR3 is TGTGCCAGTAGTATGTTCGAAGAGACCCAGTACTTC. It translates to CASSMFEETQYF.

The V gene is TRBV7-9, the J gene TRBJ1-6; D possibly corresponds to TRBD1 (5 bases). V was cut by 3 bases and J by 6 bases, with 15 bases left in between. The V gene's germline CDR1 is SEHNR and CDR2 FQNEAQ (reference sequence). This CDR3 has 16 amino acids. The CDR3 DNA reads TGTGCCAGCAGCTTGGGAGGGGCTACCCTTAATTCACCCCTCCACTTT. It is translated as CASSLGGATLNSPLHF.

The J gene is TRBJ2-2, the V gene TRBV9; TRBD1 matches 8 bases. CDR1 is SGDLS, CDR2 YYNGEE, per germline. V trimming: 1 base; J trimming: 4 bases; junction bases outside the gene matches: 6. CDR3 length equals 16 residues. The CDR3 DNA sequence: TGTGCCAGCAGCGTACAGGTCAGGGGGCGCACCGGGGAGCTGTTTTTT. Its protein product is CASSVQVRGRTGELFF.

J is TRBJ1-5 and V is TRBV15, with 7 bases aligning to TRBD1. The CDR3 is 17 amino acids. CDR1 and CDR2 from the germline V gene are LNHNV and YYDKDF (reference sequence). V lost 0 bases to trimming and J lost 0 bases; unmatched junction nucleotides: 5. As DNA, the CDR3 is TGTGCCACCAGCAGAGATGTGGCAGGGGGTAGCAATCAGCCCCAGCATTTT. The encoded protein is CATSRDVAGGSNQPQHF.

This clone was detected once. The rearrangement joins TRBV14 to TRBJ2-1; 9 positions agree with TRBD2. There are 13 residues in the CDR3. Per the germline V gene, CDR1 is SGHDN and CDR2 is FVKESK. V trimming: 2 bases; J trimming: 10 bases; junction bases outside the gene matches: 3. The CDR3 DNA sequence: TGTGCCAGCAGCCAAAATCTAGCGGGAGAGCAGTTCTTC. This encodes CASSQNLAGEQFF.

The gene calls are TRBV28 and TRBJ2-7; D is ambiguous. The length of the CDR3 is 14 residues. The V end was cut by 3 bases, the J end by 4 bases, with 13 bases between. The V gene's germline CDR1 is MDHEN and CDR2 SYDVKM. The CDR3 reads CASSLLSSRYEQYF. DNA of the CDR3: TGTGCCAGCAGTTTGTTATCGTCAAGGTACGAGCAGTACTTC.

This clone was seen once. The chain recombines TRBV27 with TRBJ2-1; 9 nucleotides align to TRBD2. The germline V gene encodes CDR1 MNHEY and CDR2 SMNVEV (reference sequence). After removal of 3 bases from V and 7 bases from J, the junction contained 10 bases not matched to a gene. This CDR3 comprises 16 residues. The CDR3 DNA reads TGTGCCAGCAGTTTCCCCTCCGGGACTAGCCTAAATGAGCAGTTCTTC. The encoded protein is CASSFPSGTSLNEQFF.

The V call is TRBV19, the J call TRBJ2-3; tentatively, D is TRBD2 (6 bases). This CDR3 region has 18 residues. Trimming removed 5 bases from V and 0 bases from J, with 21 bases in between. Germline V CDR1 and CDR2: LNHDA, SQIVND (reference sequence). CDR3 region: CASSPPSGSSASTDTQYF. CDR3 DNA: TGTGCCAGTAGTCCCCCCTCCGGGTCTAGCGCGAGCACAGATACGCAGTATTTT.

The V and J genes are TRBV19 and TRBJ2-5; D is undetermined. The CDR3 loop spans 13 amino acids. Trimming removed 3 bases at V and 5 bases at J, with 10 bases between. CDR1 is LNHDA and CDR2 is SQIVND in the germline V gene (reference sequence). The DNA of the CDR3 is TGTGCCAGTAGTATCTCCGGAGCGGAGACCCAGTACTTC. Protein product: CASSISGAETQYF. Together with reference TRBV19 and TRBJ2-5, the CDR3 gives the full variable domain: DGGITQSPKYLFRKEGQNVTLSCEQNLNHDAMYWYRQDPGQGLRLIYYSQIVNDFQKGDIAEGYSVSREKKESFPLTVTSAQKNPTAFYLCASSISGAETQYFGPGTRLLVL.

The CDR3 spells CSVRTGGRSSPLHF. In DNA, the CDR3 is TGCAGCGTCAGGACAGGGGGTAGAAGTTCACCCCTCCACTTT. The rearrangement uses TRBV29-1 and TRBJ1-6, with TRBD1 identical over 10 bases. CDR3 size: 14 residues. Germline assignment: CDR1 SQVTM and CDR2 ANQGSEA. Trimming at V came to 6 bases and at J to 9 bases, leaving 8 bases not matched to a gene.